This T cell receptor (beta chain) emerged from a study of T cell responses to AZD1222 COVID-19 vaccine. General study results and limits: Baseline seropositives among AZD1222 recipients totaled only 5 or 6. Clonal diversity was possibly underestimated; the donors were predominantly white British and more often female.

TCRdb keeps only in-frame clones here, not all; method: immunoSEQ multiplex PCR. The profile shows over 150,000 clones, approximately 92% of them singletons. CDR3 length equals 14 residues. The germline CDR1 and CDR2 sequences are SGDLS and YYNGEE. The V gene lost 1 base and the J gene lost 8 bases, with 13 bases spanning the gap. Concerning this clone itself: Its target is not known.

The sequence was collected from an adult in good health. Source: peripheral blood, taken on day 0 of AZD1222 vaccination. V is TRBV9 and J is TRBJ2-1; possible D gene TRBD2, 5 bases. The CDR3 DNA reads TGTGCCAGCAGCGTACGGCTAGCCTCAGATGAGCAGTTCTTC. Amino acids: CASSVRLASDEQFF.